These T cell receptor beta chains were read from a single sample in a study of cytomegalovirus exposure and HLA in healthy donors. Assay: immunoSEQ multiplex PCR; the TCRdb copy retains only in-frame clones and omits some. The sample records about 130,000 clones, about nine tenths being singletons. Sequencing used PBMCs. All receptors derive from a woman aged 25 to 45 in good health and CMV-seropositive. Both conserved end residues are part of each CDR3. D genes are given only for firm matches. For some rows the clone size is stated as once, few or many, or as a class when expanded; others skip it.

CDR3 protein: CASSPTPSGGRSDTQYF
CDR3 DNA: TGTGCCAGCAGCCCCACTCCTAGCGGGGGACGTTCAGATACGCAGTATTTT
V gene: TRBV11-2
J gene: TRBJ2-3
clone size: -
D gene: TRBD2

CDR3 protein: CAISESRMGLGEKLFF
CDR3 DNA: TGTGCCATCAGTGAGTCCCGAATGGGGCTAGGGGAAAAACTGTTTTTT
V gene: TRBV10-3
J gene: TRBJ1-4
clone size: -
D gene: -

CDR3 protein: CASSREMGEVEQYF
CDR3 DNA: TGTGCCAGCAGCCGGGAGATGGGCGAGGTGGAGCAGTACTTC
V gene: TRBV2
J gene: TRBJ2-5
clone size: once
D gene: -

CDR3 protein: CASSLGGIRYEQYF
CDR3 DNA: TGTGCCAGCAGTTTAGGAGGGATTAGGTACGAGCAGTACTTC
V gene: TRBV28
J gene: TRBJ2-7
clone size: -
D gene: -

CDR3 protein: CASSHSGEQFF
CDR3 DNA: TGTGCCAGCAGCCATAGCGGGGAGCAGTTCTTC
V gene: TRBV5-6
J gene: TRBJ2-1
clone size: -
D gene: TRBD2

CDR3 protein: CASSRLVNEKLFF
CDR3 DNA: TGTGCCAGCAGCCGGTTAGTTAATGAAAAACTGTTTTTT
V gene: TRBV4-2
J gene: TRBJ1-4
clone size: once
D gene: -

CDR3 protein: CASSLGTGGLYEQYF
CDR3 DNA: TGTGCTAGCAGCCTTGGGACAGGGGGCTTGTACGAGCAGTACTTC
V gene: TRBV7-7
J gene: TRBJ2-7
clone size: -
D gene: TRBD1

CDR3 protein: CASSLSRDSNQPQHF
CDR3 DNA: TGTGCCAGCAGCTTGTCCCGAGATAGCAATCAGCCCCAGCATTTT
V gene: TRBV5-6
J gene: TRBJ1-5
clone size: few
D gene: -

CDR3 protein: CASSYPSTEAFF
CDR3 DNA: TGTGCCAGCAGCTACCCCAGCACTGAAGCTTTCTTT
V gene: TRBV7-8
J gene: TRBJ1-1
clone size: once
D gene: -

CDR3 protein: CATSTLAGGRSDEQYF
CDR3 DNA: TGTGCCACCAGCACACTAGCGGGAGGGAGAAGCGACGAGCAGTACTTC
V gene: TRBV15
J gene: TRBJ2-7
clone size: -
D gene: TRBD2

CDR3 protein: CASSEVVLASDEQFF
CDR3 DNA: TGTGCCAGCAGTGAAGTAGTGCTAGCGAGCGATGAGCAGTTCTTC
V gene: TRBV6-1
J gene: TRBJ2-1
clone size: -
D gene: -

CDR3 protein: CASSLGGHPNQPQHF
CDR3 DNA: TGCGCCAGCAGCTTGGGCGGACATCCCAATCAGCCCCAGCATTTT
V gene: TRBV5-1
J gene: TRBJ1-5
clone size: -
D gene: -

CDR3 protein: CATSRVGLAAGELFF
CDR3 DNA: TGTGCCACCAGCAGAGTTGGACTAGCGGCCGGGGAGCTGTTTTTT
V gene: TRBV15
J gene: TRBJ2-2
clone size: -
D gene: TRBD2

CDR3 protein: CSVETKAGGLPRWGTDTQYF
CDR3 DNA: TGCAGCGTTGAAACGAAGGCGGGAGGGCTGCCGCGATGGGGCACAGATACGCAGTATTTT
V gene: TRBV29-1
J gene: TRBJ2-3
clone size: -
D gene: TRBD2

CDR3 protein: CASSLKGGSGADTQYF
CDR3 DNA: TGTGCCAGCAGCTTAAAGGGGGGGTCAGGCGCAGATACGCAGTATTTT
V gene: TRBV7-3
J gene: TRBJ2-3
clone size: -
D gene: -

CDR3 protein: CASKKWTSGRWRETQYF
CDR3 DNA: TGTGCCAGCAAGAAGTGGACTAGCGGGAGGTGGAGAGAGACCCAGTACTTC
V gene: TRBV2
J gene: TRBJ2-5
clone size: -
D gene: TRBD2

CDR3 protein: CASSVSTSRTDTQYF
CDR3 DNA: TGTGCCAGCAGTGTCTCGACTAGCCGTACAGATACGCAGTATTTT
V gene: TRBV2
J gene: TRBJ2-3
clone size: -
D gene: TRBD2

CDR3 protein: CASSLAGGTYEQYF
CDR3 DNA: TGCGCCAGCAGCTTGGCCGGGGGTACCTACGAGCAGTACTTC
V gene: TRBV5-1
J gene: TRBJ2-7
clone size: few
D gene: -

CDR3 protein: CASSVGLAGAAYEQYF
CDR3 DNA: TGTGCCAGCAGCGTGGGACTAGCGGGGGCAGCCTACGAGCAGTACTTC
V gene: TRBV9
J gene: TRBJ2-7
clone size: few
D gene: TRBD2

CDR3 protein: CASSLSVSGANVLTF
CDR3 DNA: TGTGCCAGCAGCTTATCAGTCTCTGGGGCCAACGTCCTGACTTTC
V gene: TRBV7-6
J gene: TRBJ2-6
clone size: -
D gene: -